This is a list of T cell receptor beta chains from one sample in a study of blood T cells in healthy people across ages. One entry per CDR3 protein, called by TCRdb with MiXCR from the 5' RACE reads. The data show roughly 1,000,000 distinct CDR3 sequences, about 23% seen once. The sample also formed part of further work on T cells of mothers and their children.

The sample taken for sequencing was blood. The receptor source for this set is a girl aged 2 to 9 in good health. CDR3s include the opening cysteine and the closing phenylalanine or tryptophan. D genes are given only for firm matches. Rows may omit the clone size; those that give it use once, few, many or a size class.

abundance: few; d_gene: TRBD1; j_gene: TRBJ1-3; v_gene: TRBV7-6; CDR3nt: TGTGCCAGCAGCTTCGACAGGGTTTACTCTGGAAACACCATATATTTT; CDR3aa: CASSFDRVYSGNTIYF
abundance: few; d_gene: TRBD2; j_gene: TRBJ2-7; v_gene: TRBV11-2; CDR3nt: TGTGCCAGCAGTCCCTGGACTAGATCCTACGAGCAGTACTTC; CDR3aa: CASSPWTRSYEQYF
abundance: few; d_gene: NA; j_gene: TRBJ1-3; v_gene: TRBV21-1; CDR3nt: TGTGCCAGCAGCAAAGGTGAAGGTGGAAACACCATATATTTT; CDR3aa: CASSKGEGGNTIYF
abundance: once; d_gene: NA; j_gene: TRBJ1-2; v_gene: TRBV5-4; CDR3nt: TGTGCCAGCAGCTTGGGGGGATGGGGCTACACCTTC; CDR3aa: CASSLGGWGYTF
abundance: few; d_gene: TRBD2; j_gene: TRBJ2-3; v_gene: TRBV6-2/TRBV6-3; CDR3nt: TGTGCCAGCAGTTTTCTAGCGGGGGGAATCACAGATACGCAGTATTTT; CDR3aa: CASSFLAGGITDTQYF
abundance: NA; d_gene: TRBD1; j_gene: TRBJ1-5; v_gene: TRBV3-1; CDR3nt: TGTGCCAGCAGCAGGGGGCTTAACAATCAGCCCCAGCATTTT; CDR3aa: CASSRGLNNQPQHF
abundance: few; d_gene: NA; j_gene: TRBJ2-1; v_gene: TRBV7-3; CDR3nt: TGTGCCAGCAGCTTAATAGGGACACAATGGGACAATGAGCAGTTCTTC; CDR3aa: CASSLIGTQWDNEQFF
abundance: NA; d_gene: TRBD1; j_gene: TRBJ2-7; v_gene: TRBV7-2; CDR3nt: TGTGCCAGCAGCTTATCTATAGGGACAGGGCGCGAGCAGTACTTC; CDR3aa: CASSLSIGTGREQYF
abundance: few; d_gene: NA; j_gene: TRBJ2-3; v_gene: TRBV6-1; CDR3nt: TGTGCCAGCAGTGATTTACGGCTTATCACAGATACGCAGTATTTT; CDR3aa: CASSDLRLITDTQYF
abundance: NA; d_gene: TRBD1; j_gene: TRBJ1-5; v_gene: TRBV27; CDR3nt: TGTGCCAGCAGTTACCAGACAGGGAATCAGCCCCAGCATTTT; CDR3aa: CASSYQTGNQPQHF
abundance: NA; d_gene: NA; j_gene: TRBJ2-3; v_gene: TRBV29-1; CDR3nt: TGCAGCGTTGTGGCGCTTTTCACAGATACGCAGTATTTT; CDR3aa: CSVVALFTDTQYF
abundance: NA; d_gene: NA; j_gene: TRBJ2-7; v_gene: TRBV28; CDR3nt: TGTGCCAGCAGCCCGTCAGGGGAAGGGAGCTCCTACGAGCAGTACTTC; CDR3aa: CASSPSGEGSSYEQYF
abundance: few; d_gene: NA; j_gene: TRBJ1-4; v_gene: TRBV29-1; CDR3nt: TGCAGCGTTGAGATTGGGGATGAAAAACTGTTTTTT; CDR3aa: CSVEIGDEKLFF
abundance: few; d_gene: NA; j_gene: TRBJ2-4; v_gene: TRBV20-1; CDR3nt: TGCAGTGCCCCCCCGAGGGCAGGGGCCAAAAACATTCAGTACTTC; CDR3aa: CSAPPRAGAKNIQYF
abundance: few; d_gene: NA; j_gene: TRBJ1-4; v_gene: TRBV20-1; CDR3nt: TGCAGTGCCACCAGGCCCCCAACTAATGAAAAACTGTTTTTT; CDR3aa: CSATRPPTNEKLFF
abundance: NA; d_gene: NA; j_gene: TRBJ1-1; v_gene: TRBV6-5; CDR3nt: TGTGCCAGCAGTTATCTCAACTTGAACACTGAAGCTTTCTTT; CDR3aa: CASSYLNLNTEAFF
abundance: few; d_gene: TRBD1; j_gene: TRBJ2-7; v_gene: TRBV28; CDR3nt: TGTGCCAGCAGTTTAGGTTGGGTGGGCTGGACAGGGCTCTACGAGCAGTACTTC; CDR3aa: CASSLGWVGWTGLYEQYF
abundance: few; d_gene: NA; j_gene: TRBJ1-1; v_gene: TRBV4-1; CDR3nt: TGCGCCAGCAGCCAAGCTCTCGGGACGGTGAACACTGGAGCTTTCTTT; CDR3aa: CASSQALGTVNTGAFF
abundance: few; d_gene: NA; j_gene: TRBJ2-5; v_gene: TRBV12-3/TRBV12-4; CDR3nt: TGTGCCAGCAGTTTGGTAGCGATGGGGTACCAAGAGACCCAGTACTTC; CDR3aa: CASSLVAMGYQETQYF
abundance: few; d_gene: NA; j_gene: TRBJ2-5; v_gene: TRBV29-1; CDR3nt: TGCAGCCAAGGCGTGGGGGAGACCCAGTACTTC; CDR3aa: CSQGVGETQYF
abundance: NA; d_gene: TRBD1; j_gene: TRBJ2-3; v_gene: TRBV5-6; CDR3nt: TGTGCCAGCGCCGGGACAGTCACAGATACGCAGTATTTT; CDR3aa: CASAGTVTDTQYF
abundance: NA; d_gene: TRBD1; j_gene: TRBJ1-2; v_gene: TRBV7-2; CDR3nt: TGTGCCAGCAGCCTGCGACAGGGGGATATCCAAGGCTACACCTTC; CDR3aa: CASSLRQGDIQGYTF
abundance: NA; d_gene: TRBD1; j_gene: TRBJ2-7; v_gene: TRBV5-1; CDR3nt: TGCGCCAGCAGCTTGCTAGGGACAGGGAGTCGGGAGCAGTACTTC; CDR3aa: CASSLLGTGSREQYF
abundance: few; d_gene: NA; j_gene: TRBJ2-3; v_gene: TRBV9; CDR3nt: TGTGCCAGCAGCTCTTCGACAGATCCAGATACGCAGTGTTTT; CDR3aa: CASSSSTDPDTQCF
abundance: few; d_gene: NA; j_gene: TRBJ1-4; v_gene: TRBV29-1; CDR3nt: TGCAGCGTTGTCCCGGGACTCGAGCCAAATGAAAAACTGTTTTTT; CDR3aa: CSVVPGLEPNEKLFF
abundance: NA; d_gene: NA; j_gene: TRBJ2-2; v_gene: TRBV6-5; CDR3nt: TGTGCCAGCTGTGAGCACTACACCGGGGAGCTGTTTTTT; CDR3aa: CASCEHYTGELFF
abundance: NA; d_gene: NA; j_gene: TRBJ2-1; v_gene: TRBV29-1; CDR3nt: TGCAGCGTTCCAGGGAGATGGCGGCAGAGCTCCTACCATGAGCAGTTCTTC; CDR3aa: CSVPGRWRQSSYHEQFF
abundance: NA; d_gene: NA; j_gene: TRBJ2-2; v_gene: TRBV6-5; CDR3nt: TGTGCCAGCAGTTATTACACAGTATCGACCGCGGAGCTGTTTTTT; CDR3aa: CASSYYTVSTAELFF
abundance: NA; d_gene: NA; j_gene: TRBJ2-3; v_gene: TRBV29-1; CDR3nt: TGCAGCGTTGACAGGCGCCTTAGCACAGATACGCAGTATTTT; CDR3aa: CSVDRRLSTDTQYF
abundance: few; d_gene: TRBD1; j_gene: TRBJ1-2; v_gene: TRBV27; CDR3nt: TGTGCCAGCAGTCCGCTCACGACAGGGCGCTATGGCTACACCTTC; CDR3aa: CASSPLTTGRYGYTF
abundance: few; d_gene: NA; j_gene: TRBJ1-3; v_gene: TRBV10-3; CDR3nt: TGTGCCATCAGTGAAGGAGGAAACACCATATATTTT; CDR3aa: CAISEGGNTIYF
abundance: NA; d_gene: TRBD1; j_gene: TRBJ1-2; v_gene: TRBV2; CDR3nt: TGTGCCAGCAGTGATCCGGGACAGGGCGAAGGAGGAGGCTATGGCTACACCTTC; CDR3aa: CASSDPGQGEGGGYGYTF
abundance: NA; d_gene: TRBD2; j_gene: TRBJ2-5; v_gene: TRBV20-1; CDR3nt: TGCAGTGCTAGAGGCGGGGGGGGCCAAGAGATGGGAGAGACCCAGTACTTC; CDR3aa: CSARGGGGQEMGETQYF
abundance: many; d_gene: NA; j_gene: TRBJ2-5; v_gene: TRBV6-6; CDR3nt: TGTGCCAGCAGTTACTCGTATGAGCGGCAGTACTTC; CDR3aa: CASSYSYERQYF
abundance: few; d_gene: NA; j_gene: TRBJ1-1; v_gene: TRBV10-3; CDR3nt: TGTGCCATCAACACAGGGAACACTGAAGCTTTCTTT; CDR3aa: CAINTGNTEAFF
abundance: NA; d_gene: NA; j_gene: TRBJ2-1; v_gene: TRBV4-1; CDR3nt: TGCGCCAGCAGCCAAGAGAGGGGAGGGGGGAATGAGCAGTTCTTC; CDR3aa: CASSQERGGGNEQFF
abundance: few; d_gene: NA; j_gene: TRBJ1-5; v_gene: TRBV13; CDR3nt: TGTGCCAGCAGCCAGAGGGGAGGCGGCAATCAGCCCCAGCATTTT; CDR3aa: CASSQRGGGNQPQHF
abundance: NA; d_gene: TRBD2; j_gene: TRBJ2-1; v_gene: TRBV3-1; CDR3nt: TGTGCCAGCAGCCAACTAGCGGGAGGCTTCAATGAGCAGTTCTTC; CDR3aa: CASSQLAGGFNEQFF
abundance: NA; d_gene: NA; j_gene: TRBJ2-7; v_gene: TRBV7-2; CDR3nt: TGTGCCAGCAGCTTAGTTGGTGGCTCCGACGAGCAGTACTTC; CDR3aa: CASSLVGGSDEQYF
abundance: NA; d_gene: NA; j_gene: TRBJ2-7; v_gene: TRBV11-2; CDR3nt: TGTGCCAGCAGCTCAGAACTTTTTCCGAGTGGCTACGAGCAGTACTTC; CDR3aa: CASSSELFPSGYEQYF
abundance: few; d_gene: NA; j_gene: TRBJ2-5; v_gene: TRBV6-5; CDR3nt: TGTGCCAGCAGAGGGTCCGGGCGTCAAGAGACCCAGTACTTC; CDR3aa: CASRGSGRQETQYF
abundance: few; d_gene: TRBD1; j_gene: TRBJ2-1; v_gene: TRBV4-1; CDR3nt: TGCGCCAGCAGCCATGAAGGACAGGGAGGACGCAATGAGCAGTTCTTC; CDR3aa: CASSHEGQGGRNEQFF